Below are 24 T cell receptor beta chains sequenced from a single sample in a study of CD8 T cells in ankylosing spondylitis. Study-level results: A motif in TCR beta, a set of roughly eight highly homologous variants, appeared characteristic of ankylosing spondylitis blood.

Their antigen targets remain unknown. TCRdb ran MiXCR on the 5' RACE reads and lists one entry per CDR3 protein. The profile shows 400,000 to 450,000 distinct CDR3 sequences, over 15% of them singletons. The sequencing input was blood, either unsorted or a sorted T cell fraction (not recorded which). The receptor source for this set is a male donor with ankylosing spondylitis.

This clonotype was seen only a few times. The rearrangement links TRBV20-1 to TRBJ2-3, with TRBD2 matching over 10 bases. CDR1 DFQATT and CDR2 SNEGSKA come from the germline V gene (reference sequence). The CDR3 is 14 amino acids. The trim removed 7 bases at V and 7 bases at J, leaving 11 bases unmatched. The CDR3 DNA reads as TGCAGTGGGTCCCAAGCGGGGGGGCCGTATACGCAGTATTTT. This gives the protein CSGSQAGGPYTQYF.

The genes are TRBV12-3 or TRBV12-4 and TRBJ1-5; 8 bases are a match to TRBD1. The CDR3 consists of 16 residues. V was clipped by 3 bases and J by 3 bases; unmatched bases: 7. The CDR3 spells CASSLGQALINQPQHF. As DNA, the CDR3 is TGTGCCAGCAGTTTGGGACAGGCGCTGATCAATCAGCCCCAGCATTTT.

The chain combines TRBV20-1 with TRBJ2-3, with 11 bases fitting TRBD2. Trimming took 4 bases from V and 4 from J; bases not matched to a gene: 7. CDR1 DFQATT and CDR2 SNEGSKA come from the germline V gene (reference sequence). This CDR3 has 15 residues. The CDR3 DNA reads as TGCAGTGCTACTAGCGGGGGGCAGAAGGCAGATACGCAGTATTTT. It specifies CSATSGGQKADTQYF.

This clonotype was counted only a few times. The genes are TRBV6-1 and TRBJ1-6; D is unresolved. Germline V gene sequence: CDR1 MNHNS, CDR2 SASEGT. This CDR3 is 13 amino acids long. V lost 6 bases and J 10 bases, leaving 13 bases between the germline ends. The CDR3 loop is CASSAGVRSPLHF. CDR3 bases: TGTGCCAGCAGCGCTGGGGTTCGCTCACCCCTCCACTTT.

The chain employs TRBV7-2 and TRBJ2-6; no clear D. V was pared by 1 base and J by 1 base, with 8 bases between. Germline lookup yields CDR1 SGHTA and CDR2 FQGNSA. The CDR3 is 16 amino acids. The CDR3 DNA follows: TGTGCCAGCAGCTTAGAGCTGGGGTCTGGGGCCAACGTCCTGACTTTC. Its protein is CASSLELGSGANVLTF.

This chain joins TRBV6-1 and TRBJ1-2, with D perhaps matching TRBD1 (5 bases). Germline V gene data show CDR1 as MNHNS and CDR2 as SASEGT. This CDR3 has 13 residues. The ends were cut back, 9 bases at V and 8 bases at J, with 19 bases in the middle. The CDR3 region has the DNA TGTGCCAGTTCTCAAACGGGGGTCGGGGGCTACACCTTC. Protein product: CASSQTGVGGYTF.

The rearrangement links TRBV7-6 to TRBJ2-7, with 14 bases matching TRBD2. V lost 5 bases to trimming and J lost 5 bases; unmatched junction nucleotides: 8. The CDR3 is 16 residues long. The germline gives CDR1 SGHVS, CDR2 FNYEAQ. CDR3 sequence: CASSTRGTSGRDEQYF. As DNA, the CDR3 is TGTGCCAGCAGCACCCGTGGGACTAGCGGGAGAGACGAGCAGTACTTC.

This rearrangement joins TRBV20-1 to TRBJ2-3; 10 bases are shared with TRBD2. The germline gives CDR1 DFQATT, CDR2 SNEGSKA (reference sequence). J lost 2 bases, V lost 3 bases, and 2 bases had no gene match. The CDR3 extends over 14 amino acids. CDR3 residues: CSASGTSDTDTQYF. CDR3 DNA sequence: TGCAGTGCTAGTGGGACTAGCGACACAGATACGCAGTATTTT.

This chain connects TRBV12-3 or TRBV12-4 to TRBJ1-1, with 7 bases that match TRBD1. V shed 8 bases and J 4 bases; nucleotides not matched to a gene: 10. The CDR3 covers 14 residues. The CDR3 loop is CASLLLQGSTEAFF. The CDR3 DNA is TGTGCCAGCCTCCTCCTACAGGGGAGCACTGAAGCTTTCTTT.

This chain uses TRBV11-2 with TRBJ2-1, with 8 bases fitting TRBD1. The CDR3 has 15 amino acids. Germline CDR1 SGHAT, CDR2 FQNNGV. J gave up 6 bases and V 7 bases, and 11 bases lay outside the gene matches. The CDR3, as DNA: TGTGCCAGCAATTCCGGACAGGGAGCCCCCAATGAGCAGTTCTTC. Translation gives CASNSGQGAPNEQFF.

There are many counts of this clonotype. This rearrangement joins TRBV10-1 to TRBJ2-3; no firm D call. CDR3 size: 14 residues. Germline lookup yields CDR1 WNHNN and CDR2 SYGVQD (reference sequence). The V end lost 1 base, the J end lost 0 bases, and 5 bases lay between the germline ends. CDR3 protein: CASSEWASTDTQYF. The CDR3 DNA follows: TGCGCCAGCAGTGAGTGGGCTAGCACAGATACGCAGTATTTT.

This clonotype was seen a few times. The chain has TRBV29-1 and TRBJ2-1, with TRBD2 identical over 8 bases. J lost 9 bases, V lost 3 bases, and 7 bases had no gene match. The CDR3 length is 13 residues. Germline lookup yields CDR1 SQVTM and CDR2 ANQGSEA. The chain's CDR3 is CSVDGRDTIEQFF. The CDR3 DNA is TGCAGCGTTGACGGGAGGGACACAATTGAGCAGTTCTTC.

The sample holds a few counts of this clonotype. The chain has TRBV20-1 and TRBJ2-2; 15 bases are a match to TRBD2. The CDR3 extends over 16 amino acids. The germline V gene encodes CDR1 DFQATT and CDR2 SNEGSKA (reference sequence). After removal of 6 bases from V and 5 bases from J, the junction contained 7 bases not matched to a gene. Written as DNA, the CDR3 is TGCAGTGCGAGGACTAGCGGGGGGGCGGGAACCGGGGAGCTGTTTTTT. Translating gives CSARTSGGAGTGELFF.

This clonotype was seen only a few times. The chain uses TRBV7-2 and TRBJ1-1, with D unclear. The CDR3 spans 13 residues. Germline V lookup: CDR1 SGHTA, CDR2 FQGNSA. V lost 5 bases, J lost 3 bases, and 10 bases lay in between. CDR3 protein: CASSRGPYTEAFF. CDR3 in DNA: TGTGCCAGCAGCCGAGGCCCGTACACTGAAGCTTTCTTT.

This clonotype was counted a few times. In DNA form, the CDR3 reads TGCAGTGCTATTGGTGACAATGAGCAGTTCTTC. Amino acid sequence: CSAIGDNEQFF. The rearrangement joins TRBV20-1 to TRBJ2-1, with no clear D. V lost 4 bases, J lost 5 bases, and 6 bases lay in between. The length of the CDR3 is 11 residues. Germline CDR1 is DFQATT and CDR2 is SNEGSKA (reference sequence).

The chain employs TRBV18 and TRBJ2-7; D is undetermined. The V end was cut by 4 bases, the J end by 1 base, with 11 bases between. Germline-derived CDR1 and CDR2 are KGHSH and LQKENI. This CDR3 region has 14 residues. The CDR3 bases are TGTGCCAGCTCACTGGTGGACGGATCCTACGAGCAGTACTTC. Translation gives CASSLVDGSYEQYF.

The genes are TRBV5-1 and TRBJ2-3; D is unresolved. The CDR3 has 16 residues. V was shortened by 0 bases and J by 4 bases, with 15 bases between the two germline ends. Germline V gene sequence: CDR1 SGHRS, CDR2 YFSETQ. This CDR3 reads CASSLGLVYDPDTQYF. CDR3 DNA: TGCGCCAGCAGCTTGGGTCTAGTGTATGATCCAGATACGCAGTATTTT.

The rearrangement uses TRBV20-1 and TRBJ2-7; TRBD2 might be the D (6 bases). CDR3 length: 13 amino acids. In germline, CDR1 is DFQATT, CDR2 SNEGSKA (reference sequence). V lost 2 bases and J 7 bases, leaving 15 bases between the germline ends. CDR3 nucleotide sequence: TGCAGTGCTAGACCGCGGCCGGGGAGGGAGCAGTACTTC. Amino acids: CSARPRPGREQYF.

This clonotype came up a few times. The rearrangement uses TRBV5-1 and TRBJ2-3; D unresolved. The CDR3 is 18 amino acids. The V gene lost 3 bases and the J gene lost 1 base, with 21 bases spanning the gap. Germline CDR1 SGHRS, CDR2 YFSETQ. The CDR3: CASSSAQRAETRTDTQYF. The CDR3 coding sequence is TGCGCCAGCAGCTCCGCCCAAAGGGCAGAGACACGCACAGATACGCAGTATTTT.

This clonotype was found a few times. The chain has TRBV30 and TRBJ2-7; tentatively, D is TRBD1 or TRBD2 (6 bases each). The germline V and J ends were trimmed by 4 bases and 0 bases, with 13 bases remaining between them. The CDR3 contains 14 residues. In germline, CDR1 is GTSNPN, CDR2 SVGIG (reference sequence). The CDR3 DNA reads as TGTGCCTGGAAAGGGGGGTCGTTCTCCTACGAGCAGTACTTC. Translation gives CAWKGGSFSYEQYF.

The table lists this clonotype with a few counts. This chain uses TRBV9 with TRBJ2-5, with a weak D call TRBD2 (5 bases). CDR3 length: 14 residues. CDR1 SGDLS and CDR2 YYNGEE come from the germline V gene. Trimming removed 3 bases at V and 2 bases at J, with 11 bases between. CDR3 in amino acids: CASSGYDYQETQYF. DNA of the CDR3: TGTGCCAGCAGCGGTTACGACTATCAAGAGACCCAGTACTTC.

The sample holds a few counts of this clonotype. This sequence joins TRBV6-5 and TRBJ1-1; D remains ambiguous. The germline V gene has CDR1 MNHEY and CDR2 SVGAGI. V lost 2 bases and J 1 base, leaving 11 bases between the germline ends. The CDR3 length is 15 residues. CDR3 sequence: CASSYTPNQNTEAFF. CDR3 DNA: TGTGCCAGCAGTTACACACCAAATCAGAACACTGAAGCTTTCTTT.

The chain combines TRBV3-1 with TRBJ1-2; TRBD1 matches at 8 bases. V was clipped by 1 base and J by 8 bases; unmatched bases: 15. The CDR3 spans 17 residues. CDR1 and CDR2 (germline): LGHDT, YNNKEL (reference sequence). DNA of the CDR3: TGTGCCAGCAGCCAAGTCGAATCAACCGGACAGGGAGGCGGCTACACCTTC. Protein product: CASSQVESTGQGGGYTF.

This clonotype was counted a few times. CDR3 nucleotides: TGTGCCAGCAGACCTAAAGGGACTAGCGGGACATCTGATACGCAGTATTTT. This translates into CASRPKGTSGTSDTQYF. This sequence joins TRBV2 and TRBJ2-3; 13 bases map to TRBD2. This CDR3 has 17 amino acids. V lost 6 bases, J lost 6 bases, and 12 bases stayed unmatched. The V gene's germline CDR1 is SNHLY and CDR2 FYNNEI.